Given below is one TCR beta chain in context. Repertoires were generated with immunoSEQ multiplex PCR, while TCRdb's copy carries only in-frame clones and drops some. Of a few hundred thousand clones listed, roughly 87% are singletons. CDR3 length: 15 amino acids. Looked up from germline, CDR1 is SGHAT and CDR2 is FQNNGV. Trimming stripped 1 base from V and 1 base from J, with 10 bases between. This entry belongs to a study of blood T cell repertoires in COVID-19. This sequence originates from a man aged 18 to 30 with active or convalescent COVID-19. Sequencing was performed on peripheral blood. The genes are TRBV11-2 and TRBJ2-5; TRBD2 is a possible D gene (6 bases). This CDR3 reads CASSLVWTTQETQYF. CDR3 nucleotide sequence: TGTGCCAGCAGCTTAGTTTGGACTACCCAAGAGACCCAGTACTTC.